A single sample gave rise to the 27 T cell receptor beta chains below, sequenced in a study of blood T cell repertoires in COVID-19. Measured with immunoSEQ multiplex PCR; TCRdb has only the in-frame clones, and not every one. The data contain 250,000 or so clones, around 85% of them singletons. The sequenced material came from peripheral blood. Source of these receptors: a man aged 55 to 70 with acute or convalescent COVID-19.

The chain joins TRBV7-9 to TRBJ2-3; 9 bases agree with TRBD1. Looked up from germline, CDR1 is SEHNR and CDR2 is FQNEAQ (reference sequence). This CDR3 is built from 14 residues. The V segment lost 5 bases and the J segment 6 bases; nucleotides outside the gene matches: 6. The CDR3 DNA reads TGTGCCAGCAGCAGTCTACAGGGGGCGGATACGCAGTATTTT. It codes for CASSSLQGADTQYF.

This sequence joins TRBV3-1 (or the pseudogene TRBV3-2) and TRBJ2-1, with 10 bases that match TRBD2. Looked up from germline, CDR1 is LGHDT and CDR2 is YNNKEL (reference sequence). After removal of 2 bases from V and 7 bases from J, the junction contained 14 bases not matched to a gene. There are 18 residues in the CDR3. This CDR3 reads CASSQTDPAGGRWNEQFF. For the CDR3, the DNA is TGTGCCAGCAGCCAAACTGACCCAGCGGGAGGGCGATGGAATGAGCAGTTCTTC.

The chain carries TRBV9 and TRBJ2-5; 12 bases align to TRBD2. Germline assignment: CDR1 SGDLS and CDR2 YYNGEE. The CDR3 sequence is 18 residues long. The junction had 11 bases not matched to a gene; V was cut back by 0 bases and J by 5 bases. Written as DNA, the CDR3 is TGTGCCAGCAGCGTAGGAGAGGCTAGCGGGAGGGTCCGGGAGACCCAGTACTTC. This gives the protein CASSVGEASGRVRETQYF.

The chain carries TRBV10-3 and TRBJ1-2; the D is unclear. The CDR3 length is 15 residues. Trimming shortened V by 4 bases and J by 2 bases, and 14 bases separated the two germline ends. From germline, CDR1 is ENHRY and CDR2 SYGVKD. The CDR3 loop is CAISVTGAENYGYTF. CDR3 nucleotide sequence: TGTGCCATCAGTGTAACCGGTGCGGAAAACTATGGCTACACCTTC.

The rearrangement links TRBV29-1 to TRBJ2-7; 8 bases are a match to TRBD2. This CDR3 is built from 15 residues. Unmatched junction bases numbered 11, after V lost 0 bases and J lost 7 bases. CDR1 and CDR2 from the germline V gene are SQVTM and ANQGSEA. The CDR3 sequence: CSVEDRRAGEGEQYF. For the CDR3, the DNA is TGCAGCGTTGAAGATCGGCGAGCGGGAGAGGGTGAGCAGTACTTC.

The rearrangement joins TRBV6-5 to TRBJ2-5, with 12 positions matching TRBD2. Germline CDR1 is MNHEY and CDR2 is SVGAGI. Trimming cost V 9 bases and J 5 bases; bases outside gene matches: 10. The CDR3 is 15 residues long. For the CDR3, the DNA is TGTGCCAGTTACTTGACTAGCGGGAGTTCGGAGACCCAGTACTTC. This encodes CASYLTSGSSETQYF.

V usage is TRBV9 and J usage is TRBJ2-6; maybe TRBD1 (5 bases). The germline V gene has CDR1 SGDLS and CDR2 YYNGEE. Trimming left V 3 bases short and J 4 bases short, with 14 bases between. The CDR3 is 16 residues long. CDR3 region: CASSAQGSWGANVLTF. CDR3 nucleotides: TGTGCCAGCAGCGCGCAGGGTTCGTGGGGGGCCAACGTCCTGACTTTC. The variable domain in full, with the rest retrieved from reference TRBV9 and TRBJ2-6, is DSGVTQTPKHLITATGQRVTLRCSPRSGDLSVYWYQQSLDQGLQFLIQYYNGEERAKGNILERFSAQQFPDLHSELNLSSLELGDSALYFCASSAQGSWGANVLTFGAGSRLTVL.

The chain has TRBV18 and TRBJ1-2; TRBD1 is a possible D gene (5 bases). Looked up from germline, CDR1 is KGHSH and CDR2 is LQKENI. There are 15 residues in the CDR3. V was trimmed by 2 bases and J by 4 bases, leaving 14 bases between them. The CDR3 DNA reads TGTGCCAGCTCACCAGAATCCGGCGGGGGCTATGGCTACACCTTC. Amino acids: CASSPESGGGYGYTF.

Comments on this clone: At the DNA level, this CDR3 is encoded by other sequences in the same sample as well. The CDR3 protein is CASSLADRVQETQYF. CDR3 nucleotide sequence: TGCGCCAGCAGCTTGGCGGACAGGGTCCAAGAGACCCAGTACTTC. The chain combines TRBV5-1 with TRBJ2-5, with 8 nucleotides matching TRBD1. Germline V gene data show CDR1 as SGHRS and CDR2 as YFSETQ. This CDR3 has 15 residues. V shed 0 bases, J shed 1 base, and the junction held 2 bases outside the gene matches.

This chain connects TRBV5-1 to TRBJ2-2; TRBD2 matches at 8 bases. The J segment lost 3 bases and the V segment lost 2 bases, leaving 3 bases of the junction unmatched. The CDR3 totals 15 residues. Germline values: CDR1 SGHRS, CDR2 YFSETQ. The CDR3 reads CASSFGAGDTGELFF. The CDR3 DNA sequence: TGCGCCAGCAGCTTCGGAGCGGGAGACACCGGGGAGCTGTTTTTT.

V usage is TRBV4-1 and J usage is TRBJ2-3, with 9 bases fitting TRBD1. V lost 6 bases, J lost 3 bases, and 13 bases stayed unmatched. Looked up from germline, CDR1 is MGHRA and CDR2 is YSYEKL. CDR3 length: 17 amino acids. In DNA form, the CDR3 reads TGCGCCAGCAGGAGAGGAGTGGGACAGGGTTATACAGATACGCAGTATTTT. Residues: CASRRGVGQGYTDTQYF.

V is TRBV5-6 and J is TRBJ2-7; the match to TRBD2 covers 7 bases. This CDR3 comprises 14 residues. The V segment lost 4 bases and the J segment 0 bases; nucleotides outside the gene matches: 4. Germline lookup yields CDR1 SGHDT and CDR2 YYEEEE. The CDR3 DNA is TGTGCCAGCAGCCGGGACTACAACTCCTACGAGCAGTACTTC. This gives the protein CASSRDYNSYEQYF.

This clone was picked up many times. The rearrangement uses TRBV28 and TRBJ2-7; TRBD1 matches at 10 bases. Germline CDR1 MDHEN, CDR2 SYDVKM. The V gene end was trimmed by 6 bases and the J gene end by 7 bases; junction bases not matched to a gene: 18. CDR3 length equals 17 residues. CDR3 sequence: CASSPTVDRGWLWEQYF. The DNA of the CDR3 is TGTGCCAGCAGCCCAACAGTGGACAGGGGGTGGTTGTGGGAGCAGTACTTC. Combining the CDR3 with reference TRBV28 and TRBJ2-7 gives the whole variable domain DVKVTQSSRYLVKRTGEKVFLECVQDMDHENMFWYRQDPGLGLRLIYFSYDVKMKEKGDIPEGYSVSREKKERFSLILESASTNQTSMYLCASSPTVDRGWLWEQYFGPGTRLTVT.

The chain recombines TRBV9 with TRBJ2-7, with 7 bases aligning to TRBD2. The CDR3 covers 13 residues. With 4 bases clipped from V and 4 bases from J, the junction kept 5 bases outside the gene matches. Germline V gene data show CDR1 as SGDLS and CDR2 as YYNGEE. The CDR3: CASSLGGEYEQYF. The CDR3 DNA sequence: TGTGCCAGCAGCCTTGGGGGGGAGTACGAGCAGTACTTC.

CDR3 sequence: CASSRDSLSHYEQYF. CDR3 in DNA: TGTGCCAGCAGCCGAGACAGCCTCTCTCACTACGAGCAGTACTTC. The chain couples TRBV5-6 to TRBJ2-7; D may be TRBD1 (5 bases). The CDR3 totals 15 residues. Germline lookup yields CDR1 SGHDT and CDR2 YYEEEE. Trimming left V 4 bases short and J 3 bases short, with 17 bases between.

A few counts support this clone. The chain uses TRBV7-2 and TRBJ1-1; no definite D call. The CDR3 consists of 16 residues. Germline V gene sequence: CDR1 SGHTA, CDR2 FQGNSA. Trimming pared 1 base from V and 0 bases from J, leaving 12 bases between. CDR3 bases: TGTGCCAGCAGCTTAGTAGGAGCCAACATGAACACTGAAGCTTTCTTT. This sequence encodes CASSLVGANMNTEAFF.

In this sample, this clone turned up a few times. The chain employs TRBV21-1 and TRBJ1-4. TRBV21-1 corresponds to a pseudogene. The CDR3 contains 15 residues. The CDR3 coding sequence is TGTGCCAGCAGCTTTGGCGGGGTGAGGGATGAAAAACTGTTTTTT. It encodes CASSFGGVRDEKLFF.

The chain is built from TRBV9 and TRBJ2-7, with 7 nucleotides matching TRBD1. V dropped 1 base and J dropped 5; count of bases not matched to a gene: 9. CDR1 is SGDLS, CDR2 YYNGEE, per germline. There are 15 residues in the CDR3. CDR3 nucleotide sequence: TGTGCCAGCAGCGTAATGACAGGGAATATCCACGAGCAGTACTTC. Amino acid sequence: CASSVMTGNIHEQYF.

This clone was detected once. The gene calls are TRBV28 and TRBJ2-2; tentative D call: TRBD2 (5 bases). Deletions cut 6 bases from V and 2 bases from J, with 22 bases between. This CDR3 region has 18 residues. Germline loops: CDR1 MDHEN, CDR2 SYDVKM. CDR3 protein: CASSPRPHQAGNTGELFF. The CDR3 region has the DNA TGTGCCAGCAGCCCCCGTCCGCATCAGGCGGGTAACACCGGGGAGCTGTTTTTT.

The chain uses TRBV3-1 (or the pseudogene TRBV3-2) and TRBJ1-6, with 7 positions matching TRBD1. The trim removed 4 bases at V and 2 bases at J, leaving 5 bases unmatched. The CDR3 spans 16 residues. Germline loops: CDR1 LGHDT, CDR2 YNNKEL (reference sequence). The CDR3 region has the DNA TGTGCCAGCAGCCCTGGGACAGACCCCTATAATTCACCCCTCCACTTT. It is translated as CASSPGTDPYNSPLHF.

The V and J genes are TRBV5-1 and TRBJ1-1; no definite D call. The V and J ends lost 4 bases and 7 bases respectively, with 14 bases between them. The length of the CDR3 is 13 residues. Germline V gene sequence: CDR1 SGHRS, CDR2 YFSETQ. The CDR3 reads CASSPETVYEAFF. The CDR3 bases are TGCGCCAGCAGCCCGGAGACCGTATATGAAGCTTTCTTT. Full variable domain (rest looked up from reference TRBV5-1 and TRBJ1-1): KAGVTQTPRYLIKTRGQQVTLSCSPISGHRSVSWYQQTPGQGLQFLFEYFSETQRNKGNFPGRFSGRQFSNSRSEMNVSTLELGDSALYLCASSPETVYEAFFGQGTRLTVV.

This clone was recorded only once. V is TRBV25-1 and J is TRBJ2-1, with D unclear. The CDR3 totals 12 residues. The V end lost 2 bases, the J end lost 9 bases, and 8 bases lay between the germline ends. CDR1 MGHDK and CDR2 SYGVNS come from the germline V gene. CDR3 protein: CASSETTVEQFF. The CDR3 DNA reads TGTGCCAGCAGTGAAACTACCGTTGAGCAGTTCTTC.

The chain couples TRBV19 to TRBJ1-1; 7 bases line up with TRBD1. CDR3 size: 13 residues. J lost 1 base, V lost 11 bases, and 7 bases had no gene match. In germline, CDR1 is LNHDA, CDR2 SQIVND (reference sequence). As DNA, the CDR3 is TGTGCCTCCCGGGACAGCCGGAACACTGAAGCTTTCTTT. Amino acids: CASRDSRNTEAFF.

The CDR3, as DNA: TGTGCCTGGGCTGCATACAGCTCCTATAATTCACCCCTCCACTTT. This codes for CAWAAYSSYNSPLHF. This chain connects TRBV30 to TRBJ1-6, with D hard to call. The CDR3 runs to 15 residues. The V gene lost 5 bases and the J gene lost 0 bases, with 11 bases spanning the gap. Germline CDR1 reads GTSNPN; CDR2 reads SVGIG (reference sequence). Complete variable domain (other parts from reference TRBV30 and TRBJ1-6): SQTIHQWPATLVQPVGSPLSLECTVEGTSNPNLYWYRQAAGRGLQLLFYSVGIGQISSEVPQNLSASRPQDRQFILSSKKLLLSDSGFYLCAWAAYSSYNSPLHFGNGTRLTVT.

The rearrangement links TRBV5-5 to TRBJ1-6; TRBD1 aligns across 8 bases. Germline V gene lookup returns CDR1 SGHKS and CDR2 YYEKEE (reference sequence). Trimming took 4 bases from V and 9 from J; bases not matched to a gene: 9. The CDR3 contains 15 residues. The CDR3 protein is CASSPGQAGVSPLHF. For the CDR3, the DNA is TGTGCCAGCAGCCCGGGACAGGCGGGCGTTTCACCCCTCCACTTT.

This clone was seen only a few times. CDR3 coding DNA: TGTGCCAGCAGTTCAAGAGGGGAGGCTGAAGCTTTCTTT. As protein: CASSSRGEAEAFF. The chain joins TRBV25-1 to TRBJ1-1, with D possibly matching TRBD1 (5 bases). The V gene lost 5 bases and the J gene lost 6 bases, with 13 bases spanning the gap. The CDR3 extends over 13 amino acids. Germline CDR1 MGHDK, CDR2 SYGVNS.

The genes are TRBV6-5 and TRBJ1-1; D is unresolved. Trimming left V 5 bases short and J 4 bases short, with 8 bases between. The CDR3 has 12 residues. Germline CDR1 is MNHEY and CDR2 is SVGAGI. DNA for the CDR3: TGTGCCAGCAGTCCGGGTGGCACTGAAGCTTTCTTT. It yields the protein CASSPGGTEAFF.